The 7 T cell receptor beta chains below all came from one sample that was sequenced in a study of blood T cell repertoires in COVID-19. Repertoires were generated with immunoSEQ multiplex PCR, while TCRdb's copy carries only in-frame clones and drops some. Of a few hundred thousand clones in the sample, 88% were seen once. The sequencing input was PBMCs or T cells enriched from blood (not recorded which). Source of these receptors: a woman in her 50s with acute COVID-19.

The chain recombines TRBV12-3 or TRBV12-4 with TRBJ2-1; D might be TRBD1 (5 bases). This CDR3 has 11 amino acids. Trimming left V 5 bases short and J 9 bases short, with 8 bases between. The CDR3 reads CASSGRVEQFF. DNA for the CDR3: TGTGCCAGCAGTGGCAGGGTTGAGCAGTTCTTC.

The chain is built from TRBV7-2 and TRBJ2-7; 10 bases are shared with TRBD1. Germline V gene lookup returns CDR1 SGHTA and CDR2 FQGNSA. The CDR3 runs 14 residues. Trimming removed 2 bases from V and 6 bases from J; junction bases left unmatched: 4. CDR3 residues: CASSLMGQGFEQYF. The CDR3 bases are TGTGCCAGCAGCTTAATGGGACAGGGGTTCGAGCAGTACTTC.

The chain combines TRBV2 with TRBJ2-5; 7 bases are shared with TRBD1. V dropped 6 bases and J dropped 7; count of bases not matched to a gene: 11. Germline V gene data show CDR1 as SNHLY and CDR2 as FYNNEI. This CDR3 has 14 amino acids. The CDR3, as DNA: TGTGCCAGCAGGGCGGCGACAGGGAAGCTGACCCAGTACTTC. Protein sequence: CASRAATGKLTQYF.

The CDR3 sequence: CASSFRGNPYEQYF. DNA for the CDR3: TGTGCCAGCAGTTTCCGGGGGAACCCCTACGAGCAGTACTTC. This chain connects TRBV28 to TRBJ2-7, with a tentative D call TRBD2 (6 bases). This CDR3 is built from 14 residues. Germline V gene sequence: CDR1 MDHEN, CDR2 SYDVKM. With 3 bases removed from V and 2 bases from J, the gap between germline ends came to 11 bases.

This clone appeared once. The genes are TRBV5-4 and TRBJ1-2; no reliable D call. The germline CDR1 and CDR2 sequences are SGHNT and YYREEE (reference sequence). The CDR3 loop spans 13 amino acids. The germline V and J ends were trimmed by 1 base and 2 bases, with 6 bases remaining between them. CDR3 region: CASSLTRNYGYTF. The CDR3 coding sequence is TGTGCCAGCAGCTTGACCAGGAACTATGGCTACACCTTC.

Turning to this clone: Other DNA sequences in this specimen translate into the identical CDR3. The CDR3 coding sequence is TGTGCCAGCAGCCAACGAGGCACCGGGGAGCTGTTTTTT. Translated: CASSQRGTGELFF. The rearrangement links TRBV3-1 (or the pseudogene TRBV3-2) to TRBJ2-2; D uncertain. Trimming left V 2 bases short and J 4 bases short, with 5 bases between. Germline-derived CDR1 and CDR2 are LGHDT and YNNKEL (reference sequence). This CDR3 has 13 residues.

The gene calls are TRBV28 and TRBJ2-5; 8 nucleotides line up with TRBD1. The length of the CDR3 is 15 residues. With 8 bases clipped from V and 5 bases from J, the junction kept 13 bases outside the gene matches. The V gene's germline CDR1 is MDHEN and CDR2 SYDVKM. CDR3 bases: TGTGCCAGCGGAGAGCCACAGGGGGTGGGGGAGACCCAGTACTTC. Protein product: CASGEPQGVGETQYF. The variable domain in full, with the rest retrieved from reference TRBV28 and TRBJ2-5, is DVKVTQSSRYLVKRTGEKVFLECVQDMDHENMFWYRQDPGLGLRLIYFSYDVKMKEKGDIPEGYSVSREKKERFSLILESASTNQTSMYLCASGEPQGVGETQYFGPGTRLLVL.